This TCR beta chain was identified during a study of T cell responses to AZD1222 COVID-19 vaccine (dated by TCRdb to the early 2020s). Background for the entire study: A total of about 240 trial participants underwent TCR sequencing, of whom some 210 received two doses of AZD1222 and approximately 25 received two doses of the MenACWY control vaccine. Trial participants were enrolled by age into subgroups of 18-55, 56-69 and 70-plus years, and roughly 150, 30 and 60 TCR-sequenced participants, respectively, were included in these subgroups.

In regard to this clone: No antigen is known for it. Mismatch with germline at one junction end may stem from a read error.

Overall results and qualifications from the work: Vaccine-associated CD4 TCRs spanned the whole spike protein, with dominant responses in regions 160-218 and 743-854. Spike-specific TCR breadth and depth rose significantly after two AZD1222 doses compared with day 0 and with MenACWY recipients. Conclusions about previously exposed vaccinees were limited because only six or seven AZD1222 recipients were SARS-CoV-2 seropositive at baseline. Reportedly, almost half of the unique spike-specific TCRs recognized epitopes lying outside the regions that are mutated in the B.1.351 and B.1.1.7 variants. The 56-69-year group was small, and its depth increase did not reach significance, likely because of low power. Participants were mostly white British, with more females than males. The authors suggested clonal diversity may have been underestimated. No day 14 peak-response samples were available, so repertoires were characterized only after the peak T cell response.

The time point label corresponds to: about 28 days (+/-7) after the second vaccine dose. Because spike-specific TCR depth and breadth did not differ between the two schedules, AZD1222 recipients who got a second dose at roughly 4 weeks were pooled with those who got a second dose at roughly 12 weeks. Vaccinee samples came from UK trials COV001 and COV002, including a single-blind randomized controlled phase 2/3 trial of AZD1222 (ChAdOx1 nCoV-19) in healthy adults. For TCRbeta chain sequencing, PBMC samples were collected from trial participants at day 0 and at day 28 after the second dose. The CDR3 regions of human TCRbeta chains were analyzed by immunosequencing. The source study handled its data this way. TCRs in the repertoires were compared against a reference library of SARS-CoV-2-specific TCRs that had been generated with the MIRA antigen-specificity platform. Breadth was defined as the fraction of unique TCRs that were SARS-CoV-2-associated, and depth was defined as the fraction of total T cells that were SARS-CoV-2-associated. Each spike-specific TCR was assigned to its reactive spike region and to a CD4 or CD8 class using the MIRA data. Log10-transformed breadth and depth values were compared by one-way ANOVA with Sidak's multiple comparisons tests. Entries here come from immuneACCESS through TCRdb and include only in-frame sequences with V and J called. Some clones fail to appear in such tables; in the studies checked, an unresolved V gene covers under half of the shortfall, and the cause of the remainder is unknown. V and J calls and clone size follow that table, whereas D and trimming were derived from the DNA. The sample contains 150,000 or so clones, roughly 94% of them found a single time. Less than 1.3% of the sample is taken by the ten largest.

This clonotype originated in an adult who received the AZD1222 COVID-19 vaccine. Sequencing was performed on peripheral blood, taken 28 days after the second AZD1222 dose.

The CDR3 in this case is CAGSPTGVNEKLFF. DNA sequence: TGTGCCGGCAGCCCGACAGGGGTTAATGAAAAACTGTTTTTT. This chain joins TRBV7-8 to TRBJ1-4; TRBD1 matches 8 bases in the middle. CDR1 and CDR2 are drawn from the germline V gene: SGHVS, FQNEAQ. The CDR3 runs 14 amino acids, cysteine and phenylalanine included. Only the CDR3 part of the read is kept: 42 bases, read in frame from the first base.